This entry features one T cell receptor beta chain sequence. Its antigen specificity is not known. One base away there is no much larger clone; base qualities are not given. The donors were healthy, HIV-negative adults who had no recently reported acute infections or vaccinations. All donors were Caucasian adults living in Nashville, Tennessee, USA. CD4+ T cells were enriched by magnetic negative selection, after which naive cells were positively selected on CD45RA and the negative fraction was taken as the memory subset. Blood was obtained by leukapheresis, after which PBMCs were separated by Ficoll-Histopaque density gradient centrifugation and cryopreserved in liquid nitrogen vapor phase. Analytical flow cytometry was used to check the purity and quantity of every magnetically sorted T cell population. Genomic DNA was isolated from each sorted fraction and quantified by UV absorbance on a Nanodrop 2000c.

Using the deep immunoSEQ assay, multiplex PCR amplified TCR CDR3 regions from genomic DNA. Extracted genomic DNA from each cell subset was spread evenly across all wells of several immunoSEQ 96-well plates, with each plate serving as a replicate. For sorted subsets, roughly 190 ng of genomic DNA, equivalent to 30,000 or so T cell genomes, went into each replicate PCR. Purified libraries were quantified with a Qubit 3.0 fluorometer, sized on a Bioanalyzer 2100, and re-quantified with the KAPA Library Quantification kit. A separate single-read 150-cycle Illumina NextSeq 550 flow cell was used to sequence each immunoSEQ 96-well plate. The authors' analysis ran thus. Because the immunoSEQ output held only junctional sequences and lacked quality scores, the filtering could not match the filtering applied to full-length reads. To assign V/J genes and CDR3, sequences were annotated against IMGT germline references using PyIR, a Python wrapper for IgBLAST v1.9. Reads were filtered out if the reads had weak V/J assignments (E-value above 1e-6), no CDR3, stop codons, out-of-frame junctions, or ambiguous translated residues. V3J clonotypes were defined as sequences sharing an identical inferred V gene, J gene, and CDR3 amino acid sequence. To compute the percentage overlap between repertoires, the number of shared unique clonotypes was divided by the size of the smaller repertoire. Three approaches were used to assess repertoire richness: RTK rarefaction, the Chao1 estimator, and Recon v2.1 estimates of unobserved clonotypes. OLGA was used to compute generation probabilities for all TCRbeta clonotypes that the gDNA method yielded from a handful of donors. TCRdb mirrors the immuneACCESS table, restricted to in-frame sequences. Some clones are absent from its copies; in checked studies, under half trace to an unresolved V gene, and the reason for the others is unknown. V, J and clone size were drawn from that table, and D and trimming were deduced from the DNA. The sample includes over 850,000 clones, with roughly 74% observed a single time. The ten top clones hold roughly 0.57% of the sample.

This entry belongs to a study of shared clonotypes between healthy human individuals (dated by TCRdb to 2020 to 2022). Regarding the complete study: Two women and a few men aged 18 to 49 years were included in the cohort. Different laboratories and diverse techniques were used to prepare libraries and sequence TCR repertoires, to increase sequencing depth and limit assay-specific biases. For each donor, three plates each were used for CD4 naive and CD4 memory, two plates were used for CD8 naive, and one plate was used for CD8 memory. To estimate repertoire size and how much clonotypes are shared between individuals, the study performed deep sequencing of blood TCR repertoires from roughly five healthy adults. Between about 0.8 and 9 billion PBMCs per donor were obtained by leukapheresis. The research as a whole found: Clonotypes shared by all four sorted-subset donors showed higher generation probabilities than non-shared clonotypes. Only blood was sampled, and tissue TCR repertoires likely differ from those in blood. Based on pairwise subsampling, the degree of clonotype sharing among donors was expected to be affected by sequencing depth. Incomplete sequencing was indicated by rarefaction of sorted-subset datasets, despite the large sequencing depth. When a few donors were compared, the shared fraction of clonotypes was about 5% for naive CD4, around 3.5% for naive CD8, roughly 2.5% for memory CD4, and 0.4% for memory CD8. Larger estimated clonotype richness was generally found for naive subsets than for memory subsets. Because the study included a small number of donors, the genetic and exposure-history diversity represented was limited.

V is shortened by 0 bases, J by 6 bases, and the region joining them spans 15 bases. Reading the germline V gene gives CDR1 SQVTM and CDR2 ANQGSEA. From its cysteine to its phenylalanine, the CDR3 spans 15 amino acids. Of all the DNA, just the CDR3 is kept, 45 bases in frame from base 1. The V and J genes are TRBV29-1 and TRBJ2-1, with TRBD1 tentatively as D gene (5 bases match). The receptor was isolated from a man aged 18 to 29 in good health. Some clones in this sample may be carry-over from other donors' samples. The sample consisted of memory CD4+ T cells from PBMCs. The meaning of the sample's cell subset or site label: CD45RA-negative fraction. The DNA is as follows: TGCAGCGTTGAAGACCAGGGAAAATCGCGCAATGAGCAGTTCTTC. Translated, it reads CSVEDQGKSRNEQFF.